A selection of T cell receptor beta chains follows, all from one sample in a study of blood T cell repertoires in COVID-19. Profiling relied on immunoSEQ multiplex PCR, and the TCRdb table lists in-frame clones only, not all of them. The sample has approximately 300,000 clones; approximately 90% are singletons. Sequenced input: peripheral blood. The receptors were sampled from a woman in her 30s with COVID-19, enrolled during active disease. Each CDR3 is given with its conserved first and last residue. Each record gives: CDR3 protein, CDR3 DNA, J gene, V gene, D gene, clone size. A D gene is named only where the DNA matches it firmly. Expanded clones are given a class, and other clones once, few, many or no size at all.

CASSYSGSSTDTQYF,TGCGCCAGCAGCTATAGCGGGAGTAGTACAGATACGCAGTATTTT,TRBJ2-3,TRBV5-1,TRBD2,-
CASSSGGGSAYNEQFF,TGTGCCAGCAGTTCGGGTGGCGGGAGCGCCTACAATGAGCAGTTCTTC,TRBJ2-1,TRBV5-8,TRBD2,once
CASSLPPGQGTDTQYF,TGTGCCAGCAGTTTGCCCCCCGGACAGGGAACAGATACGCAGTATTTT,TRBJ2-3,TRBV28,TRBD1,-
CASSPDAPSKTGWTYEQYF,TGTGCCAGCAGTCCAGACGCCCCTTCCAAGACAGGGTGGACCTACGAGCAGTACTTC,TRBJ2-7,TRBV28,TRBD1,many
CASSLKASGTVEQFF,TGTGCCAGCAGCTTAAAGGCTAGCGGGACGGTGGAGCAGTTCTTC,TRBJ2-1,TRBV7-3,TRBD2,-
CASSQGHTNEKLFF,TGCGCCAGCAGCCAAGGACACACCAATGAAAAACTGTTTTTT,TRBJ1-4,TRBV4-1,-,-
CASSARQGDYGYTF,TGTGCCAGCAGCGCTCGACAGGGGGACTATGGCTACACCTTC,TRBJ1-2,TRBV11-2,TRBD1,-
CASSLHRGLGTDTQYF,TGTGCCAGCAGTTTACACAGGGGGCTTGGGACAGATACGCAGTATTTT,TRBJ2-3,TRBV28,TRBD1,-
CASSIRTGDGELFF,TGCGCCAGCAGCATAAGGACAGGGGACGGGGAGCTGTTTTTT,TRBJ2-2,TRBV5-1,TRBD1,-
CASSVGAPGNSPLHF,TGTGCCAGCAGCGTAGGGGCACCGGGGAATTCACCCCTCCACTTT,TRBJ1-6,TRBV9,-,-
CSVVAGEADTQYF,TGCAGCGTTGTAGCGGGAGAAGCAGATACGCAGTATTTT,TRBJ2-3,TRBV29-1,TRBD2,-
CAWGPGGQPQHF,TGTGCCTGGGGCCCAGGTGGTCAGCCCCAGCATTTT,TRBJ1-5,TRBV30,-,-
CASSPGTGDFQPQHF,TGTGCCAGTAGCCCCGGGACAGGGGATTTCCAGCCCCAGCATTTT,TRBJ1-5,TRBV19,TRBD1,-
CASSRLRTAYNQPQHF,TGTGCCAGCAGTCGCTTGAGGACAGCTTATAATCAGCCCCAGCATTTT,TRBJ1-5,TRBV28,-,-
CASSQGLAGRGEQYF,TGCGCCAGCAGCCAAGGCCTAGCGGGACGTGGCGAGCAGTACTTC,TRBJ2-7,TRBV4-1,TRBD2,-
CASSQRQGINNEQFF,TGTGCCAGCAGCCAAAGACAGGGTATCAACAATGAGCAGTTCTTC,TRBJ2-1,TRBV7-3,TRBD1,-
CASSLGQGNTEAFF,TGTGCCAGCAGCTTAGGGCAGGGAAACACTGAAGCTTTCTTT,TRBJ1-1,TRBV7-9,-,-
CASSQFHSDEQFF,TGTGCCAGCAGCCAATTCCACAGTGACGAGCAGTTCTTC,TRBJ2-1,TRBV3-1/TRBV3-2,-,-
CARSFRGREDYGYEQYF,TGTGCCAGAAGCTTTAGGGGCAGGGAGGATTACGGCTACGAGCAGTACTTC,TRBJ2-7,TRBV5-3,-,once
CASSLPGPSEDNEQFF,TGTGCCAGCAGCTTGCCCGGGCCTAGCGAAGACAATGAGCAGTTCTTC,TRBJ2-1,TRBV7-8,-,-
CASSPLLAASYEQYF,TGCGCCAGCAGCCCACTACTAGCGGCTTCCTACGAGCAGTACTTC,TRBJ2-7,TRBV4-3,TRBD2,-
CASSVHENTEAFF,TGTGCCAGCAGCGTACACGAGAACACTGAAGCTTTCTTT,TRBJ1-1,TRBV2,-,-
CASSLSGGTEAFF,TGTGCCAGCAGCTTATCAGGGGGCACTGAAGCTTTCTTT,TRBJ1-1,TRBV11-2,TRBD1,few
CASSALDSNYGYTF,TGTGCCAGCAGCGCGCTCGACTCAAACTATGGCTACACCTTC,TRBJ1-2,TRBV5-6,-,-
CASSLFAGRQYEQYF,TGTGCCAGCAGTTTATTCGCAGGGAGGCAATACGAGCAGTACTTC,TRBJ2-7,TRBV27,-,-
CASSQDGIELFF,TGTGCCAGCAGCCAAGACGGTATTGAACTGTTTTTT,TRBJ1-4,TRBV3-1/TRBV3-2,-,-
CASSTPLPGLANEQFF,TGTGCCAGTAGTACACCATTACCGGGACTCGCTAATGAGCAGTTCTTC,TRBJ2-1,TRBV19,-,-
CASSYRTGLIEAFF,TGTGCCAGCAGTTACCGGACAGGTCTTATTGAAGCTTTCTTT,TRBJ1-1,TRBV6-5,TRBD1,-
CASSLSASGSYYEQYF,TGTGCCAGCAGTTTATCAGCTAGCGGGAGCTACTACGAGCAGTACTTC,TRBJ2-7,TRBV27,TRBD2,-